The clone carrying this T cell receptor (beta chain) was observed a handful of times. Germline lookup yields CDR1 SGHDT and CDR2 YYEEEE. The CDR3 totals 17 residues. The ends lost 1 base at V and 2 bases at J; junction bases unmatched: 10. Each CDR3 protein gets one entry after TCRdb re-called the reads with MiXCR. The data show hundreds of thousands of distinct CDR3 sequences, with roughly 24% seen just once and around 7.6% held by the top ten. The data belong to a study of T cell repertoires in cytomegalovirus infection. The sequenced sample was CD8+ T cells from PBMCs. The source of this sequence is a human donor in good health (CMV status not recorded). Some clones in this sample may be carry-over from other donors' samples. This sequence joins TRBV5-6 and TRBJ2-3, with 7 bases identical to TRBD2. The CDR3 loop reads CASSLWEGGGYTDTQYF. CDR3 DNA sequence: TGTGCCAGCAGCTTGTGGGAGGGCGGGGGATACACAGATACGCAGTATTTT.